The TCR beta chain described here comes from a study of CD8 T cells in Susac syndrome. About 0.5 to 1 ug RNA was reverse transcribed with random hexamers. The CDR3 of TCR beta was amplified by immunoSEQ multiplex PCR across 54 Vbeta and 13 Jbeta. One entry per CDR3 protein, called by TCRdb with MiXCR from the immunoSEQ multiplex PCR reads. The data contain about 160,000 distinct CDR3 sequences, less than 95% of them singletons. Trimming shortened V by 3 bases and J by 1 base, and 12 bases separated the two germline ends. From germline, CDR1 is GTSNPN and CDR2 SVGIG (reference sequence). The CDR3 is 15 amino acids.

The clonotype was recovered from a human donor with multiple sclerosis. Sequenced material: CD4+ T cells from PBMCs. This chain uses TRBV30 with TRBJ2-2; tentative D call: TRBD2 (5 bases). The CDR3 reads CAWRTRAMNTGELFF. Here the CDR3 DNA reads TGTGCCTGGAGAACGAGGGCAATGAACACCGGGGAGCTGTTTTTT.